These T cell receptor beta chains were read from a single sample in a study of shared clonotypes between healthy human individuals. Clones were read by immunoSEQ multiplex PCR, and TCRdb kept only the in-frame ones, dropping some. The table has fewer than 600,000 clones, just over 75% seen once; the top ten hold about 12%. Sequences were obtained from PBMCs. All receptors derive from a woman between 40 and 55 years old in good health. Some clones in this sample may be carry-over from other donors' samples. The CDR3 runs from the conserved cysteine through the conserved F or W. Fields, in order: clone size, J gene, D gene, V gene, CDR3 protein, CDR3 DNA. The D gene is left open where the match is weak. For some rows the clone size is stated as once, few or many, or as a class when expanded; others skip it.

few,TRBJ2-1,TRBD2,TRBV7-9,CASSDPTSGRRYNEQFF,TGTGCCAGCAGCGACCCGACTAGCGGGAGGCGATACAATGAGCAGTTCTTC
.,TRBJ2-3,TRBD2,TRBV7-3,CASSPLAGGSTDTQYF,TGTGCCAGCAGCCCACTAGCGGGGGGATCCACAGATACGCAGTATTTT
.,TRBJ1-2,.,TRBV28,CASSGGSQRQEGYGYTF,TGTGCCAGCAGTGGAGGCTCACAACGACAGGAGGGTTATGGCTACACCTTC
.,TRBJ2-5,TRBD2,TRBV5-5,CASSPLADQETQYF,TGTGCCAGCAGCCCCCTAGCGGACCAAGAGACCCAGTACTTC
.,TRBJ1-2,TRBD1,TRBV29-1,CSVSRDSNYGYTF,TGCAGCGTTTCAAGGGACAGTAACTATGGCTACACCTTC
.,TRBJ2-4,.,TRBV5-1,CASSGGSGVPNIQYF,TGCGCCAGCAGTGGGGGGTCAGGGGTCCCAAACATTCAGTACTTC
few,TRBJ2-5,TRBD1,TRBV5-4,CAGQDRGRGTPLETQYF,TGTGCCGGACAGGACAGGGGGCGAGGAACCCCCCTAGAGACCCAGTACTTC
.,TRBJ2-7,.,TRBV9,CASSVGGGDEQYF,TGTGCCAGCAGCGTAGGGGGAGGTGACGAGCAGTACTTC
.,TRBJ2-6,.,TRBV5-1,CASTEGVSGANVLTF,TGCGCCAGCACGGAGGGGGTCTCTGGGGCCAACGTCCTGACTTTC
.,TRBJ1-1,.,TRBV7-2,CASSLVTDLRNTEAFF,TGTGCCAGCAGCTTAGTCACCGACCTCAGAAACACTGAAGCTTTCTTT
.,TRBJ2-7,.,TRBV5-6,CASSLAGQTYYEQYF,TGTGCCAGCAGCTTGGCGGGACAAACCTACTACGAGCAGTACTTC
.,TRBJ1-2,.,TRBV10-3,CAISESGAGNYGYTF,TGTGCCATCAGTGAGTCGGGGGCGGGGAACTATGGCTACACCTTC
.,TRBJ2-3,.,TRBV7-3,CASARESRDTQYF,TGTGCCAGCGCTAGAGAGAGTAGGGATACGCAGTATTTT
.,TRBJ2-7,.,TRBV18,CASSPPGTQRDEQYF,TGTGCCAGCTCACCGCCAGGGACCCAGCGAGACGAGCAGTACTTC
.,TRBJ2-2,TRBD1,TRBV6-5,CASGTRDRGTGELFF,TGTGCCAGCGGAACGAGGGACAGGGGAACCGGGGAGCTGTTTTTT
.,TRBJ1-1,.,TRBV2,CASNSVAGEATEAFF,TGTGCCAGTAACTCTGTGGCGGGGGAGGCGACTGAAGCTTTCTTT
.,TRBJ1-4,.,TRBV30,CAWTPRKTVANEKLFF,TGTGCCTGGACCCCTAGAAAGACAGTGGCTAATGAAAAACTGTTTTTT
.,TRBJ2-1,TRBD2,TRBV7-3,CASSQSGSSYNEQFF,TGTGCCAGCAGCCAAAGCGGGAGCTCCTACAATGAGCAGTTCTTC
.,TRBJ2-5,TRBD1,TRBV7-3,CASSRGQGETQYF,TGTGCCAGCAGCCGCGGACAGGGTGAGACCCAGTACTTC
once,TRBJ1-2,.,TRBV29-1,CSVVPATYGYTF,TGCAGCGTTGTACCCGCCACCTATGGCTACACCTTC
.,TRBJ2-5,TRBD2,TRBV18,CASSPYRQGLAGKETQYF,TGTGCCAGCTCACCGTACCGACAAGGACTAGCGGGTAAAGAGACCCAGTACTTC
.,TRBJ2-1,.,TRBV9,CASSVRGSGAGEQFF,TGTGCCAGCAGCGTAAGAGGGTCGGGCGCGGGTGAGCAGTTCTTC
.,TRBJ2-5,.,TRBV7-2,CASSLGGRRETQYF,TGTGCCAGCAGCTTAGGTGGGAGGAGAGAGACCCAGTACTTC
few,TRBJ2-4,.,TRBV28,CASSLRGGNIQYF,TGTGCCAGCAGTTTGAGGGGGGGAAACATTCAGTACTTC
.,TRBJ2-7,TRBD1,TRBV6-1,CASSEGGTGVYLKQYF,TGTGCCAGCAGTGAAGGCGGGACAGGGGTGTATTTGAAGCAGTACTTC